The 3 T cell receptor beta chains reported below all come from one sample, sequenced in a study of cytomegalovirus exposure and HLA in healthy donors (dated by TCRdb to 2016 to 2017). Library preparation used the immunoSEQ multiplex PCR assay. TCRdb mirrors the immuneACCESS table, restricted to in-frame sequences. Some clones are absent from its copies; in checked studies, under half trace to an unresolved V gene, and the reason for the others is unknown. For this sample there are fewer than 200,000 clones; approximately 96% appear just once. The top ten clones comprise more than 0.7% of the sample. The sequencing sample was made of PBMCs. These receptors all come from a woman aged 18 to 35 in good health and CMV-seronegative.

The chain uses TRBV4-3 and TRBJ2-3; the match to TRBD2 covers 9 bases. This CDR3 has 14 residues. Per the germline V gene, CDR1 is LGHNA and CDR2 is YSLEER. With V trimmed by 4 bases and J by 5 bases, 4 bases remained unmatched. CDR3 sequence: CASSRGTSRDTQYF. DNA of the CDR3: TGCGCCAGCAGCCGGGGGACTAGCCGAGATACGCAGTATTTT.

The V and J genes are TRBV7-9 and TRBJ1-1; TRBD1 aligns across 10 bases. Trimming at V came to 6 bases and at J to 8 bases, leaving 9 bases not matched to a gene. The CDR3 consists of 14 residues. CDR1 SEHNR and CDR2 FQNEAQ come from the germline V gene (reference sequence). CDR3 residues: CASSRTGGTKEAFF. Here the CDR3 DNA reads TGTGCCAGCAGTCGGACAGGGGGTACTAAGGAAGCTTTCTTT.

V and J are TRBV7-2 and TRBJ2-7; possible D gene TRBD2, 5 bases. The germline V gene encodes CDR1 SGHTA and CDR2 FQGNSA. V gave up 1 base and J gave up 1 base, with 11 bases separating them. CDR3 size: 15 residues. CDR3 bases: TGTGCCAGCAGCTTAGGCCCTGGGGAGTCCTACGAGCAGTACTTC. Translation gives CASSLGPGESYEQYF.